This T cell receptor beta chain was profiled in a study of early T cells in non-severe SARS-CoV-2 infection. The ends were cut back, 7 bases at V and 6 bases at J, with 10 bases in the middle. Germline CDR1 reads SNHLY; CDR2 reads FYNNEI. The CDR3 has 11 amino acids. This clonotype has just a few counts. cDNA molecules, individually, were tagged with unique molecular identifiers. TCRdb reanalysed the 5' RACE reads using MiXCR and keeps one entry per CDR3 protein. In the table there are 57,000 or so distinct CDR3 sequences, roughly 5.9% of which are singletons. The chain joins TRBV2 to TRBJ2-7; D is uncertain. This sequence was found in an adult who was a healthcare worker with PCR-confirmed SARS-CoV-2 infection or an uninfected control (not recorded which). The sequencing sample was made of whole blood. CDR3 nucleotide sequence: TGTGCCAGCAACGAGTTCACCGAGCAGTACTTC. This codes for CASNEFTEQYF.